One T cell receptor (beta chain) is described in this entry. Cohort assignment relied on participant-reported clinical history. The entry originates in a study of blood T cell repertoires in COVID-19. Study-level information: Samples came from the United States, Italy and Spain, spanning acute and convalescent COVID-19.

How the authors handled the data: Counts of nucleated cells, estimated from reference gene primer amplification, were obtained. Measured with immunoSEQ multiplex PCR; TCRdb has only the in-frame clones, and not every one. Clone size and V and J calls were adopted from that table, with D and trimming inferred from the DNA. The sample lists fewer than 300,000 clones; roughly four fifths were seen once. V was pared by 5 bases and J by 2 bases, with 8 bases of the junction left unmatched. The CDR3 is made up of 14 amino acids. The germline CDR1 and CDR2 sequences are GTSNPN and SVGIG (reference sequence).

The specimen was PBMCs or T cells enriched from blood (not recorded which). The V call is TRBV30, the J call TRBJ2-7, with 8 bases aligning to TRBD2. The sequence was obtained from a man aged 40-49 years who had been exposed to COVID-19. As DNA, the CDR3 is TGTGCCTGGGGGGGGACTAGGAATACCTACGAGCAGTACTTC. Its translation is CAWGGTRNTYEQYF.